Below, 27 T cell receptor beta chains from the same sample are listed, as sequenced in a study of technical replicates of blood from several donors. TCRdb's table, derived via immunoSEQ multiplex PCR, lists solely in-frame clones and lacks some. The data contain over 60,000 clones, 85% to 90% of them seen just once; the ten biggest clones take up 4.8%. The specimen sequenced was PBMCs. These receptors all come from a human donor in good health. Some clones in this sample may be carry-over from other donors' samples.

This clone was seen a single time. This chain joins TRBV9 and TRBJ2-7, with 9 bases identical to TRBD1. CDR1 SGDLS and CDR2 YYNGEE come from the germline V gene. V lost 4 bases to trimming and J lost 6 bases; unmatched junction nucleotides: 8. The CDR3 extends over 14 amino acids. The CDR3 loop is CASSLGQGIGEQYF. Written as DNA, the CDR3 is TGTGCCAGCAGCTTGGGACAGGGAATTGGCGAGCAGTACTTC. Filled out from reference TRBV9 and TRBJ2-7, the complete variable domain reads DSGVTQTPKHLITATGQRVTLRCSPRSGDLSVYWYQQSLDQGLQFLIQYYNGEERAKGNILERFSAQQFPDLHSELNLSSLELGDSALYFCASSLGQGIGEQYFGPGTRLTVT.

CDR3 nucleotide sequence: TGTGCCAGCAGCACGGAGTGGAGCACTGAAGCTTTCTTT. It codes for CASSTEWSTEAFF. The V and J genes are TRBV11-3 and TRBJ1-1; the D is unclear. Per germline, CDR1 SGHNT and CDR2 YENEEA. The ends were cut back, 5 bases at V and 4 bases at J, with 11 bases in the middle. The length of the CDR3 is 13 residues.

The chain links TRBV30 to TRBJ2-7; D may be TRBD1 (6 bases). Germline CDR1 is GTSNPN and CDR2 is SVGIG (reference sequence). The CDR3 is 16 amino acids. Between the trimmed V and J ends, which lost 1 base and 3 bases, there was a span of 19 bases. The CDR3 region has the DNA TGTGCCTGGAGTGCCGGGGTGACGGCAGGGGTCTACGAGCAGTACTTC. Its translation is CAWSAGVTAGVYEQYF. Based on the CDR3 plus reference TRBV30 and TRBJ2-7, the full variable domain is SQTIHQWPATLVQPVGSPLSLECTVEGTSNPNLYWYRQAAGRGLQLLFYSVGIGQISSEVPQNLSASRPQDRQFILSSKKLLLSDSGFYLCAWSAGVTAGVYEQYFGPGTRLTVT.

This rearrangement joins TRBV6-4 to TRBJ2-7; D possibly corresponds to TRBD1 (5 bases). The CDR3 runs to 14 residues. V shed 2 bases and J shed 7 bases, with 15 bases lying between them. Germline assignment: CDR1 MRHNA and CDR2 SNTAGT. This CDR3 reads CASSDLPWGLEQYF. DNA for the CDR3: TGTGCCAGCAGTGACCTTCCGTGGGGCTTAGAGCAGTACTTC.

The chain joins TRBV5-1 to TRBJ2-7; the match to TRBD2 covers 8 bases. The CDR3 has 16 residues. With V trimmed by 4 bases and J by 4 bases, 13 bases remained unmatched. CDR1 is SGHRS, CDR2 YFSETQ, per germline. The CDR3 region is CASSPEGFGRAYEQYF. CDR3 coding DNA: TGCGCCAGCAGCCCGGAGGGTTTCGGGAGGGCGTACGAGCAGTACTTC.

CDR3 loop: CASSRSPGGNEQFF. CDR3 bases: TGTGCCAGCAGCCGATCACCGGGGGGCAATGAGCAGTTCTTC. This chain connects TRBV9 to TRBJ2-1; TRBD2 aligns across 7 bases. With 4 bases clipped from V and 6 bases from J, the junction kept 7 bases outside the gene matches. CDR1 and CDR2 (germline): SGDLS, YYNGEE. CDR3 size: 14 residues.

The chain uses TRBV10-1 and TRBJ1-1; TRBD1 agrees at 11 bases. The CDR3 sequence is 16 residues long. After removal of 2 bases from V and 5 bases from J, the junction contained 7 bases not matched to a gene. CDR1 and CDR2 (germline): WNHNN, SYGVQD (reference sequence). The CDR3 sequence is CASSEGDRGRDTEAFF. The CDR3 bases are TGCGCCAGCAGTGAGGGGGACAGGGGGAGGGATACTGAAGCTTTCTTT.

The rearrangement uses TRBV2 and TRBJ2-3, with D possibly matching TRBD1 (6 bases). This CDR3 has 17 amino acids. Deletions cut 6 bases from V and 2 bases from J, with 21 bases between. The germline V gene has CDR1 SNHLY and CDR2 FYNNEI. CDR3 residues: CASSSTGTTYFTDTQYF. Written as DNA, the CDR3 is TGTGCCAGCAGCAGTACCGGGACAACTTACTTCACAGATACGCAGTATTTT.

V and J are TRBV7-9 and TRBJ1-5, with 8 bases identical to TRBD1. Trimming at V came to 5 bases and at J to 5 bases, leaving 5 bases not matched to a gene. The CDR3 extends over 14 amino acids. Per the germline V gene, CDR1 is SEHNR and CDR2 is FQNEAQ (reference sequence). CDR3 bases: TGTGCCAGCAGCCAGGACAGGGTCGATCAGCCCCAGCATTTT. It codes for CASSQDRVDQPQHF.

The rearrangement links TRBV5-1 to TRBJ2-1, with TRBD2 identical over 12 bases. Looked up from germline, CDR1 is SGHRS and CDR2 is YFSETQ. Germline trimming cut 0 bases from V and 3 bases from J; bases unmatched to any gene: 1. There are 16 residues in the CDR3. The CDR3 DNA sequence: TGCGCCAGCAGCTTGGCGGGACTAGCGGGCTACAATGAGCAGTTCTTC. Translation: CASSLAGLAGYNEQFF.

V is TRBV4-2 and J is TRBJ2-2; perhaps TRBD1 as D (6 bases). CDR1 LGHNA and CDR2 YNFKEQ come from the germline V gene. V shed 1 base and J shed 4 bases, with 13 bases lying between them. This CDR3 spans 16 amino acids. The CDR3 nucleotides read TGTGCCAGCAGCCAAGCCGAGGGGGACGCCACCGGGGAGCTGTTTTTT. Translation: CASSQAEGDATGELFF.

J is TRBJ2-5 and V is TRBV4-2, with 10 bases fitting TRBD2. V lost 0 bases and J lost 4; bases outside the gene matches: 11. Germline values: CDR1 LGHNA, CDR2 YNFKEQ. This CDR3 has 18 residues. Here the CDR3 DNA reads TGTGCCAGCAGCCAAGAGGGGAAGGCTAGCGGGAGCGCAGAGACCCAGTACTTC. Translated: CASSQEGKASGSAETQYF.

This clone was detected a few times. The chain links TRBV5-1 to TRBJ1-1; a possible D gene is TRBD1 (5 bases). CDR1 and CDR2 (germline): SGHRS, YFSETQ. V was shortened by 0 bases and J by 4 bases, with 13 bases between the two germline ends. This CDR3 has 15 amino acids. CDR3 sequence reads: CASSLDRGWGTEAFF. Written as DNA, the CDR3 is TGCGCCAGCAGCTTGGATAGGGGCTGGGGCACTGAAGCTTTCTTT.

This clone was seen just once. The CDR3 region has the DNA TGTGCCAGTAGGTTACAGGGGGGGAACACTGAAGCTTTCTTT. Protein product: CASRLQGGNTEAFF. The chain employs TRBV19 and TRBJ1-1; 8 nucleotides agree with TRBD1. Trimming cost V 6 bases and J 1 base; bases outside gene matches: 4. This CDR3 has 14 amino acids. Germline values: CDR1 LNHDA, CDR2 SQIVND (reference sequence).

J is TRBJ2-3 and V is TRBV5-3; 12 bases match TRBD2. TRBV5-3 is marked as an open reading frame, function uncertain. Germline trimming cut 4 bases from V and 3 bases from J; bases unmatched to any gene: 9. The length of the CDR3 is 17 residues. CDR3 sequence reads: CARSTETSGSLTDTQYF. As DNA, the CDR3 is TGTGCCAGAAGCACGGAGACTAGCGGGAGTCTGACAGATACGCAGTATTTT.

This chain joins TRBV20-1 and TRBJ1-2, with D unclear. With 5 bases removed from V and 8 bases from J, the gap between germline ends came to 12 bases. Germline V gives CDR1 DFQATT, CDR2 SNEGSKA (reference sequence). The CDR3 is 11 residues long. The CDR3: CSAAVTKGYTF. The CDR3 DNA follows: TGCAGTGCTGCGGTGACGAAAGGCTACACCTTC.

The genes are TRBV7-8 and TRBJ2-1; 13 nucleotides align to TRBD2. In germline, CDR1 is SGHVS, CDR2 FQNEAQ. The CDR3 totals 16 residues. With V trimmed by 5 bases and J by 5 bases, 6 bases remained unmatched. This chain's CDR3 is CASSLRLAGGDNEQFF. CDR3 DNA sequence: TGTGCCAGCAGCCTAAGACTAGCGGGGGGCGACAATGAGCAGTTCTTC.

The V gene is TRBV5-4, the J gene TRBJ1-1; 7 bases align to TRBD1. CDR3 length equals 12 residues. With 4 bases clipped from V and 9 bases from J, the junction kept 6 bases outside the gene matches. From germline, CDR1 is SGHNT and CDR2 YYREEE (reference sequence). CDR3 in DNA: TGTGCCAGCAGCACAGGGACAGCTAAAGCTTTCTTT. Translation: CASSTGTAKAFF. Variable domain in full (rest from reference TRBV5-4 and TRBJ1-1): ETGVTQSPTHLIKTRGQQVTLRCSSQSGHNTVSWYQQALGQGPQFIFQYYREEENGRGNFPPRFSGLQFPNYSSELNVNALELDDSALYLCASSTGTAKAFFGQGTRLTVV.

V and J are TRBV4-3 and TRBJ2-1; 8 positions agree with TRBD2. The germline gives CDR1 LGHNA, CDR2 YSLEER. The trim removed 0 bases at V and 2 bases at J, leaving 6 bases unmatched. The CDR3 contains 17 residues. The CDR3 DNA reads TGCGCCAGCAGCCAAGAGAGGAGCGGGAGACCCTACAATGAGCAGTTCTTC. It is translated as CASSQERSGRPYNEQFF.

The rearrangement joins TRBV4-1 to TRBJ2-1, with 10 bases identical to TRBD2. V shed 1 base, J shed 8 bases, and the junction held 8 bases outside the gene matches. The V gene's germline CDR1 is MGHRA and CDR2 YSYEKL. The CDR3 length is 16 residues. CDR3 DNA sequence: TGCGCCAGCAGCCAAGCCCCTAGCGGGGGTAAATATGAGCAGTTCTTC. Protein sequence: CASSQAPSGGKYEQFF.

The rearrangement uses TRBV14 and TRBJ2-5, with 12 bases identical to TRBD2. The CDR3 length is 18 residues. In germline, CDR1 is SGHDN, CDR2 FVKESK. The V and J ends lost 1 base and 0 bases, in that order; junction bases with no gene match: 6. In DNA, the CDR3 is TGTGCCAGCAGCCAAGGACTAGCGGGGGCCTGGTACCAAGAGACCCAGTACTTC. This sequence encodes CASSQGLAGAWYQETQYF.

The chain has TRBV4-3 and TRBJ1-2; D unresolved. CDR3 length: 14 amino acids. Germline values: CDR1 LGHNA, CDR2 YSLEER. The V end lost 0 bases, the J end lost 3 bases, and 8 bases lay between the germline ends. The CDR3 DNA reads as TGCGCCAGCAGCCAAGATTGGGCAGACTATGGCTACACCTTC. This codes for CASSQDWADYGYTF.

This rearrangement joins TRBV7-9 to TRBJ2-4; tentatively, D is TRBD2 (5 bases). The CDR3 contains 15 residues. Per germline, CDR1 SEHNR and CDR2 FQNEAQ (reference sequence). The germline V and J ends were trimmed by 5 bases and 3 bases, with 14 bases remaining between them. The CDR3 DNA follows: TGTGCCAGCAGCCTAACACCGGACTTCAAAAACATTCAGTACTTC. Translating gives CASSLTPDFKNIQYF.

The sample holds a few counts of this clone. The chain couples TRBV7-3 to TRBJ1-3; 9 nucleotides align to TRBD1. The junction had 6 bases not matched to a gene; V was cut back by 5 bases and J by 4 bases. CDR1 and CDR2 (germline): SGHTA, FQGTGA. The length of the CDR3 is 15 residues. CDR3 DNA: TGTGCCAGCAGCCCGACAGGGGGGAGCGGAAACACCATATATTTT. Translating it yields CASSPTGGSGNTIYF.

This sequence joins TRBV27 and TRBJ1-2, with 9 bases aligning to TRBD1. V dropped 6 bases and J dropped 8; count of bases not matched to a gene: 7. Germline V gene data show CDR1 as MNHEY and CDR2 as SMNVEV (reference sequence). There are 13 residues in the CDR3. This chain's CDR3 is CASRPGTGFGYTF. CDR3 DNA: TGTGCCAGCAGACCCGGGACAGGGTTCGGCTACACCTTC.

This rearrangement joins TRBV30 to TRBJ2-7, with D possibly TRBD2 on 5 matching bases. The CDR3 totals 14 residues. Trimming removed 2 bases from V and 6 bases from J, with 17 bases in between. Germline lookup yields CDR1 GTSNPN and CDR2 SVGIG (reference sequence). The CDR3 spells CAWSRSSVGAEQYF. CDR3 nucleotide sequence: TGTGCCTGGAGTCGGTCCAGCGTGGGAGCCGAGCAGTACTTC.

The chain uses TRBV19 and TRBJ2-7, with 10 bases matching TRBD2. This CDR3 has 15 amino acids. The germline V gene encodes CDR1 LNHDA and CDR2 SQIVND (reference sequence). V gave up 5 bases and J gave up 2 bases; unmatched junction bases: 6. In nucleotides, the CDR3 is TGTGCCAGTAGTCTCGGACTAGCGGTTACCTACGAGCAGTACTTC. Protein: CASSLGLAVTYEQYF.